This TCR beta chain was obtained from a study of T cell responses to AZD1222 COVID-19 vaccine. Study results and caveats: Spike-specific TCR breadth and depth both grew after two AZD1222 doses. Unmutated variant regions are reportedly the target of nearly half of TCRs that are spike-specific. White British donors predominated, females outnumbered males, and clonal diversity was possibly underestimated. Repertoire sampling happened only post peak T cell response.

Germline CDR1 SGHRS, CDR2 YFSETQ. CDR3 length equals 16 residues. V was cut by 0 bases and J by 6 bases, with 16 bases left in between. Clones were read by immunoSEQ multiplex PCR, and TCRdb kept only the in-frame ones, dropping some. The table shows approximately 180,000 clones, with 75% to 90% occurring only once. Of note for this clone: Its specificity is unknown.

The V gene is TRBV5-1, the J gene TRBJ2-1; D remains ambiguous. Sample: peripheral blood, taken 28 days after the second dose of the MenACWY control vaccine. The receptor comes from an adult who received the MenACWY meningococcal vaccine as a control. CDR3 nucleotides: TGCGCCAGCAGCTTGGGACACCCTAATACCCCCAATGAGCAGTTCTTC. Its protein is CASSLGHPNTPNEQFF. The full variable domain, completed using reference TRBV5-1 and TRBJ2-1, is KAGVTQTPRYLIKTRGQQVTLSCSPISGHRSVSWYQQTPGQGLQFLFEYFSETQRNKGNFPGRFSGRQFSNSRSEMNVSTLELGDSALYLCASSLGHPNTPNEQFFGPGTRLTVL.